This T cell receptor beta chain emerged from a study of blood T cells in healthy people across ages. Using a J-beta primer mix together with a sample-barcoded 5' primer, a second PCR was run for about 6 to 12 cycles. One entry per CDR3 protein results from TCRdb running MiXCR on the 5' RACE reads. In the table there are 2 million or so distinct CDR3 sequences, approximately 50% of which are singletons. CDR3 length: 14 amino acids. Trimming shortened V by 1 base and J by 4 bases, and 10 bases separated the two germline ends. CDR1 is SGHVS, CDR2 FQNEAQ, per germline. The chain combines TRBV7-8 with TRBJ1-2, with D possibly being TRBD1 (5 bases). This TCR was recovered from a woman aged 40-49 years in good health. The sequenced material came from blood. CDR3 sequence: CASSLGGSSYGYTF. CDR3 in DNA: TGTGCCAGCAGCTTAGGGGGGAGTAGCTATGGCTACACCTTC.